This TCR beta chain was recorded in a study of Graves' ophthalmopathy and Graves' hyperthyroidism. Study-level results: Forecasting of ophthalmopathy progression by the model achieved approximately 70% sensitivity and roughly 72% specificity. Thyroid clonotypes that were expanded above 0.001 frequency mostly also appeared in blood.

Other autoimmune diseases, uncontrolled infections, pregnancy or lactation excluded patients from enrollment. The diagnosis was founded upon clinical symptoms, serum thyroxine, TRAb, thyroid ultrasound and orbital computed tomography. Amplifying from RNA transcripts, the study obtained TCR beta CDR3 regions. The first-round RT-PCR employed HTBI primers together with the Qiagen OneStep RT-PCR kit. A multiplex PCR was then performed as the second round. TCRdb redid the calling of the multiplex PCR reads with MiXCR, one entry per CDR3 protein. The sample consists of roughly 500,000 distinct CDR3 sequences, approximately 15% of them appearing once. This CDR3 spans 13 amino acids. Trimming took 6 bases from V and 5 from J, leaving 13 bases between them. This clonotype was picked up many times. Its matching antigen is unknown.

The sequence was obtained from a woman aged 30 to 39 with Graves' ophthalmopathy. Sequencing input: blood. This sequence joins TRBV12-3 or TRBV12-4 and TRBJ2-5; D is perhaps TRBD1 (6 bases). The CDR3 DNA reads as TGTGCCAGCAGATTGGACAGTCCCGAGACCCAGTACTTC. This codes for CASRLDSPETQYF.